The 13 T cell receptor beta chains below come from one sample, sequenced in a study of shared clonotypes between healthy human individuals. TCRdb's table, derived via immunoSEQ multiplex PCR, lists solely in-frame clones and lacks some. The sample includes about 1.5 million clones, 95% to 99% seen only once; the top ten take approximately 0.44%. The specimen sequenced was naive CD4+ T cells sorted from blood. Regarding subset: CD45RA+ positively selected. These receptor sequences come from a man in his thirties or forties in good health.

The chain carries TRBV10-3 and TRBJ2-3; D remains unclear. The CDR3 is made up of 16 amino acids. V was trimmed by 0 bases and J by 4 bases, leaving 14 bases between them. CDR1 is ENHRY and CDR2 is SYGVKD in the germline V gene. The CDR3 loop reads CAISESKVFGADTQYF. CDR3 sequence (DNA): TGTGCCATCAGTGAGTCGAAAGTGTTTGGCGCAGATACGCAGTATTTT.

For this clone: This CDR3 is also generated by other DNA sequences in the sample. The V and J genes are TRBV11-2 and TRBJ2-7, with no clear D. Trimming shortened V by 5 bases and J by 2 bases, and 10 bases separated the two germline ends. CDR3 length: 13 residues. Looked up from germline, CDR1 is SGHAT and CDR2 is FQNNGV. CDR3 nucleotide sequence: TGTGCCAGCAGCCTCACAGACACCTACGAGCAGTACTTC. This translates into CASSLTDTYEQYF.

The chain carries TRBV9 and TRBJ2-2, with D tentatively TRBD1 (5 bases). V was clipped by 0 bases and J by 5 bases, with 26 bases between them. This CDR3 spans 20 amino acids. Germline V CDR1 and CDR2: SGDLS, YYNGEE. CDR3 residues: CASSVEQETSVGRGTGELFF. The DNA of the CDR3 is TGTGCCAGCAGCGTAGAACAGGAGACCTCCGTTGGGCGTGGGACCGGGGAGCTGTTTTTT.

Details on this clone: This sample also contains other DNA sequences that code for the same CDR3. The chain carries TRBV18 and TRBJ2-2, with 8 bases lining up with TRBD1. CDR3 length: 15 amino acids. Germline loops: CDR1 KGHSH, CDR2 LQKENI. Trimming at V came to 3 bases and at J to 2 bases, leaving 2 bases not matched to a gene. As DNA, the CDR3 is TGTGCCAGCTCACCTGGGACAGGTAACACCGGGGAGCTGTTTTTT. This codes for CASSPGTGNTGELFF.

The genes are TRBV9 and TRBJ2-7; D ambiguous. This CDR3 region has 13 residues. Trimming removed 3 bases from V and 6 bases from J, with 13 bases in between. The germline V gene encodes CDR1 SGDLS and CDR2 YYNGEE. The CDR3 loop reads CASSEGSLGEQYF. The CDR3 DNA is TGTGCCAGCAGCGAAGGTAGCTTAGGCGAGCAGTACTTC.

For this clone: The junction departs from the called germline gene at one end, perhaps through a read error. The chain joins TRBV5-1 to TRBJ2-3; 8 bases line up with TRBD2. Germline CDR1 is SGHRS and CDR2 is YFSETQ. The CDR3 runs to 16 residues. CDR3 amino acids: CASSVGSGRGTDTQYF. The CDR3 DNA is TGCGCCAGCAGCGTGGGGAGCGGGAGAGGCACAGATACGCAATATTTT.

Details on this clone: One junction end does not reproduce the germline sequence, and a read error may be involved. V is TRBV2 and J is TRBJ1-4; D unresolved. The CDR3 runs to 13 residues. Germline V lookup: CDR1 SNHLY, CDR2 FYNNEI. The CDR3 here is CASSELGGQFHLF. The CDR3 DNA reads TGTGCCAGCAGTGAGTTAGGAGGGCAGTTCCACCTTTTT.

This chain joins TRBV5-1 and TRBJ2-3; 9 bases are shared with TRBD2. Unmatched junction bases numbered 8, after V lost 0 bases and J lost 6 bases. The CDR3 spans 16 residues. Germline V CDR1 and CDR2: SGHRS, YFSETQ. As DNA, the CDR3 is TGCGCCAGCAGCTTGGCGGGCGGGAGGGCCGGGGATACGCAGTATTTT. Its translation is CASSLAGGRAGDTQYF.

The V gene is TRBV5-1, the J gene TRBJ2-5, with 7 nucleotides matching TRBD1. V trimming: 1 base; J trimming: 7 bases; junction bases outside the gene matches: 7. This CDR3 contains 14 residues. The germline gives CDR1 SGHRS, CDR2 YFSETQ. The CDR3 region has the DNA TGCGCCAGCAGCTTGTGGGACAGTATGGGGACCCAGTACTTC. Translating it yields CASSLWDSMGTQYF.

This sequence joins TRBV4-1 and TRBJ2-7; TRBD2 might be the D (5 bases). The CDR3 runs to 15 residues. The V end lost 0 bases, the J end lost 2 bases, and 11 bases lay between the germline ends. CDR1 is MGHRA, CDR2 YSYEKL, per germline. CDR3 sequence (DNA): TGCGCCAGCAGCCAAGATGAGGGCGGCACCTACGAGCAGTACTTC. Translated: CASSQDEGGTYEQYF.

In the case of this clone: At the DNA level, this CDR3 is encoded by other sequences in the same sample as well. The CDR3 sequence: CASSLGVSGNTIYF. In DNA, the CDR3 is TGTGCCAGCAGTTTAGGCGTCTCTGGAAACACCATATATTTT. The V gene is TRBV28, the J gene TRBJ1-3; unclear D gene. Germline V gene data show CDR1 as MDHEN and CDR2 as SYDVKM. The CDR3 extends over 14 amino acids. Trimming left V 2 bases short and J 0 bases short, with 5 bases between.

This rearrangement joins TRBV27 to TRBJ2-3; D is perhaps TRBD2 (5 bases). CDR3 size: 13 residues. The germline CDR1 and CDR2 sequences are MNHEY and SMNVEV (reference sequence). Between the trimmed V and J ends, which lost 7 bases and 6 bases, there was a span of 14 bases. CDR3 nucleotide sequence: TGTGCCAGCACCAACTCCCTAGCCGATACGCAGTATTTT. Protein sequence: CASTNSLADTQYF.

This chain connects TRBV4-1 to TRBJ1-2; the D is unclear. Trimming stripped 0 bases from V and 2 bases from J, with 13 bases between. Germline CDR1 and CDR2: MGHRA and YSYEKL. The CDR3 covers 16 residues. CDR3 in amino acids: CASSQEAATLNYGYTF. Written as DNA, the CDR3 is TGCGCCAGCAGCCAAGAGGCGGCCACTTTAAACTATGGCTACACCTTC.